This entry describes one T cell receptor (beta chain). Its antigen is not known. This sample stems from a study of cytomegalovirus exposure and HLA in healthy donors. Whole-study context: Early released data had 80 million or so unique TCRs, all coming from HLA-typed donors. Findings and limits, study-wide: Reported findings show TCR beta sequences accurately forecast HLA-A and HLA-B alleles in most subjects. Excluded: some indistinguishable V segments such as TRBV6-2 and TRBV6-3.

All donors participated as healthy donors of bone marrow. Vbeta (60) and Jbeta (13) primers were used in the PCR. Produced via immunoSEQ multiplex PCR; TCRdb's table is partial and in-frame only. The table has some 87,000 clones, approximately 56% seen once. Germline CDR1 and CDR2: MNHNY and SVGAGI (reference sequence). CDR3 length equals 12 residues. With 6 bases clipped from V and 14 bases from J, the junction kept 5 bases outside the gene matches. The TCR comes from a young woman in good health and CMV-seropositive. The chain couples TRBV6-6 to TRBJ1-6; 9 positions agree with TRBD1. Sequencing was performed on PBMCs. The CDR3 loop reads CASSPGQGALHF. The DNA for the CDR3 is TGTGCCAGCAGCCCGGGACAGGGCGCCCTCCACTTT.